The rows below give T cell receptor beta chains drawn from one sample of a study of T-cell reconstitution after alpha-beta-depleted transplantation in children. One entry per CDR3 protein results from TCRdb running MiXCR on the PCR reads. Of approximately 300,000 distinct CDR3 sequences listed, over 9% are singletons. The source material was PBMCs, sampled before TCRalphabeta/CD19-depleted stem cell transplant. The receptors here all came from a boy under two years old with acute myeloid leukemia, due to receive a stem cell transplant. Both conserved end residues are part of each CDR3. A D gene is named only where the DNA matches it firmly. Clone sizes are given selectively: once, few, many, or a class where the clone is expanded.

TRBV10-2	TRBJ2-7	TRBD2	many	TGCGCCAGCAGTGAGCCCGGACTAGCGGGTTACGAGCAGTACTTC	CASSEPGLAGYEQYF
TRBV20-1	TRBJ1-2	NA	many	TGCGGGGCGCCTGGCCAGGGAGGATATGGCTACACCTTC	CGAPGQGGYGYTF
TRBV7-9	TRBJ2-5	NA	many	TGTGCCAGCAGCTCGACAGCTCTTCGGGAGACCCAGTACTTC	CASSSTALRETQYF
TRBV10-3	TRBJ2-7	NA	NA	TGTGCCATCAGGGACAGCTACGAGCAGTACTTC	CAIRDSYEQYF
TRBV20-1	TRBJ2-3	TRBD2	many	TGCAGTGCTACGCCGACTAGCCGATTCACAGATACGCAGTATTTT	CSATPTSRFTDTQYF
TRBV3-1	TRBJ2-4	TRBD1	many	TGTGCCAGCAGCCCCAGGGGACAGCTAGCCAAAAACATTCAGTACTTC	CASSPRGQLAKNIQYF
TRBV7-2	TRBJ2-2	TRBD2	many	TGTGCCAGCAGCCTCACTAGCGGGAGGGCGAACACCGGGGAGCTGTTTTTT	CASSLTSGRANTGELFF
TRBV28	TRBJ1-5	NA	many	TGTGCCAGCAGCCAGGGTGGCAATCAGCCCCAGCATTTT	CASSQGGNQPQHF
TRBV6-1	TRBJ2-7	TRBD1	many	TGTGCCAGCAGCCATCCCGGGACAGGGAACTACGAGCAGTACTTC	CASSHPGTGNYEQYF
TRBV7-9	TRBJ1-6	TRBD1	many	TGTGCCAGCAGCTTACAGGGGGCTAATTCACCCCTCCACTTT	CASSLQGANSPLHF
TRBV5-1	TRBJ1-6	TRBD1	many	TGCGCCAGCAGCTCAGGACAGGCAAACTCCTATAATTCACCCCTCCACTTT	CASSSGQANSYNSPLHF
TRBV11-2	TRBJ2-7	NA	NA	TGTGCCAGCAGCTCGGACAGTTCTCCCTACGAGCAGTACTTC	CASSSDSSPYEQYF
TRBV12-3/TRBV12-4	TRBJ2-1	TRBD2	NA	TGTGCCAGCAGTCCAGGACTAGCGGGAGGGCCGTCCAATGAGCAGTTCTTC	CASSPGLAGGPSNEQFF
TRBV5-1	TRBJ1-1	NA	NA	TGCGCCAGCAGCTTTGTTCAGGGAAACACTGAAGCTTTCTTT	CASSFVQGNTEAFF
TRBV29-1	TRBJ1-2	TRBD1	many	TGCAGCGTGTCGAGTCGGACAGGCCCTAAATATGGCTACACCTTC	CSVSSRTGPKYGYTF
TRBV7-2	TRBJ2-1	NA	many	TGTGCCAGCAGCTTAGAGGGAGACTTCGATGAGCAGTTCTTC	CASSLEGDFDEQFF
TRBV7-2	TRBJ2-2	NA	NA	TGTGCCAGCAGCTTAGGGAGTAGCGCCGGAGGTGGGGAGCTGTTTTTT	CASSLGSSAGGGELFF
TRBV5-1	TRBJ2-1	NA	many	TGCGCCAGCAGCTTGGGCAGGGGACTCTACAATGAGCAGTTCTTC	CASSLGRGLYNEQFF
TRBV7-9	TRBJ2-7	NA	NA	TGTGCCAGCAGCTTAGGCGGACTTAATGGCGAGCAGTACTTC	CASSLGGLNGEQYF
TRBV7-9	TRBJ2-3	TRBD2	many	TGTGCCAGCAGCCCCGGGACTAGCGGGAGTGCAGATACGCAGTATTTT	CASSPGTSGSADTQYF
TRBV7-8	TRBJ1-2	NA	few	TGTGCCAGCAGCGGACACCAGGGGTTCCTTGGGTATGGCTACACCTTC	CASSGHQGFLGYGYTF
TRBV7-8	TRBJ2-7	TRBD1	many	TGTGCCAGCAGGAAACAAGGGGGCCACGAGCAGTACTTC	CASRKQGGHEQYF
TRBV5-1	TRBJ1-5	TRBD1	medium-sized	TGCGCCAGCAGCTCAGGGGGCTCAAATCAGCCCCAGCATTTT	CASSSGGSNQPQHF
TRBV10-3	TRBJ1-1	NA	many	TGTGCCATCAGTGATGTGACAGAGAACACTGAAGCTTTCTTT	CAISDVTENTEAFF
TRBV29-1	TRBJ2-2	NA	many	TGCAGCGTTGATGGAGCCGGGGAGCTGTTTTTT	CSVDGAGELFF
TRBV18	TRBJ2-7	TRBD1	many	TGTGCCAGCTCACCTTTTGGGACAGTAAGAACCTACGAGCAGTACTTC	CASSPFGTVRTYEQYF
TRBV7-3	TRBJ2-3	TRBD1	many	TGTGCCAGCAGCTTAAAACGGGACAGGGGTCCGGATACGCAGTATTTT	CASSLKRDRGPDTQYF
TRBV28	TRBJ1-5	NA	many	TGTGCCAGCAGGGTACAGGGAGGGGGGCAGCCCCAGCATTTT	CASRVQGGGQPQHF
TRBV15	TRBJ1-2	NA	many	TGTGCCACCAGCAGAGATCACGACAGGCCGGGTGGCTACACCTTC	CATSRDHDRPGGYTF
TRBV28	TRBJ2-1	TRBD2	many	TGTGCCAGCAGTTCAGGGGCTAGCGGGAGGGTAGTTTACAATGAGCAGTTCTTC	CASSSGASGRVVYNEQFF
TRBV29-1	TRBJ1-2	NA	many	TGCAGCGTTGAACCCGGCCCACGGGAAGAGAACTATGGCTACACCTTC	CSVEPGPREENYGYTF
TRBV25-1	TRBJ2-7	NA	NA	TGTGCCAGCAGTGAATATTACTCCTACGAGCAGTACTTC	CASSEYYSYEQYF
TRBV5-1	TRBJ2-7	TRBD2	many	TGCGCCAGCAGCTTTCTAGCGGGGAGAGAGCAGTACTTC	CASSFLAGREQYF
TRBV20-1	TRBJ1-2	TRBD1	NA	TGCAGTGCCAGGACAGGGGGAAACTATGGCTACACCTTC	CSARTGGNYGYTF
TRBV6-1	TRBJ2-5	TRBD2	NA	TGTGCCAGCAGTCGTAGCGGGAGGAAGACCCAGTACTTC	CASSRSGRKTQYF
TRBV30	TRBJ1-1	TRBD1	NA	TGTGCCTGGAGTGTCTTGGGGACAGGGGACACTGAAGCTTTCTTT	CAWSVLGTGDTEAFF
TRBV3-1	TRBJ1-4	NA	many	TGTGCCAGCAGCCAAGATCGGGGGAAGAGGCTTGAAAAACTGTTTTTT	CASSQDRGKRLEKLFF
TRBV5-1	TRBJ1-5	TRBD1	many	TGCGCCAGCAGCCAGGGACAGCCTAATCAGCCCCAGCATTTT	CASSQGQPNQPQHF